Listed below are T cell receptor beta chains from one sample, sequenced in a study of blood T cells in healthy people across ages. MiXCR was run by TCRdb on the 5' RACE reads, yielding one entry per CDR3 protein. The sample yields hundreds of thousands of distinct CDR3 sequences, around 32% seen once. The sequenced sample was blood. The receptors derive from an elderly woman in good health. The CDR3 runs from the conserved cysteine through the conserved F or W. Fields, in order: D gene, V gene, clone size, CDR3 length, J gene, CDR3 protein, CDR3 DNA. The D gene is left open where the match is weak. The size entry is marked missing in some rows and otherwise reads once, few, many or a size class.

>NA|TRBV5-4|NA|14|TRBJ2-7
CASSFWGPGGEQYF
TGTGCCAGCAGCTTCTGGGGTCCCGGAGGCGAGCAGTACTTC
>NA|TRBV18|many|14|TRBJ2-5
CASSPQGGGETQYF
TGTGCCAGCTCACCACAAGGGGGAGGAGAGACCCAGTACTTC
>NA|TRBV29-1|many|14|TRBJ1-1
CSVVPQVGNTEAFF
TGCAGCGTTGTACCCCAGGTCGGGAACACTGAAGCTTTCTTT
>NA|TRBV5-1|many|14|TRBJ2-3
CASSFGYSTDTQYF
TGCGCCAGCAGCTTTGGCTATAGCACAGATACGCAGTATTTT
>NA|TRBV12-3/TRBV12-4|many|14|TRBJ1-2
CASSLVYLDYGYTF
TGTGCCAGCAGTTTGGTCTATCTGGACTATGGCTACACCTTC
>NA|TRBV7-2|many|15|TRBJ1-6
CASSGGRSRNSPLHF
TGTGCCAGCAGCGGGGGTAGAAGCAGGAATTCACCCCTCCACTTT
>TRBD2|TRBV3-1|many|16|TRBJ2-1
CASSRLAGGFNNEQFF
TGTGCCAGCAGCCGACTAGCGGGGGGTTTCAACAATGAGCAGTTCTTC
>NA|TRBV30|few|11|TRBJ1-3
CAWGPGNTIYF
TGTGCCTGGGGGCCTGGAAACACCATATATTTT
>TRBD1|TRBV5-6|few|16|TRBJ1-1
CASSFPGTGMVAEAFF
TGTGCCAGCAGCTTTCCCGGGACAGGGATGGTGGCTGAAGCTTTCTTT
>TRBD2|TRBV10-3|many|13|TRBJ2-3
CAITGLAADTQYF
TGTGCCATCACGGGACTAGCGGCAGATACGCAGTATTTT
>NA|TRBV20-1|once|11|TRBJ2-3
CSANRIEKLYF
TGCAGTGCTAATCGCATTGAAAAACTGTATTTT
>NA|TRBV29-1|NA|13|TRBJ2-1
CSVDRGTYNERFF
TGCAGCGTTGACCGGGGAACCTACAATGAGCGGTTCTTC
>NA|TRBV5-6|many|16|TRBJ2-7
CASRPRRGPSSYEQYF
TGTGCCAGCAGACCCCGTCGGGGGCCTAGCTCCTACGAGCAGTACTTC
>TRBD1|TRBV20-1|many|15|TRBJ1-5
CSAPRDRGYNQPQHF
TGCAGTGCCCCCCGGGACAGGGGATACAATCAGCCCCAGCATTTT
>TRBD2|TRBV7-6|many|17|TRBJ2-3
CASSLGLAGPYTDTQYF
TGTGCCAGCAGCTTAGGGCTAGCGGGCCCCTACACAGATACGCAGTATTTT
>NA|TRBV10-3|few|13|TRBJ2-1
CAIRLQGGSEQFF
TGTGCCATCAGACTACAGGGTGGGAGTGAGCAGTTCTTC
>NA|TRBV4-2|many|16|TRBJ2-5
CASSQEEGQYQEAQYF
TGTGCCAGCAGCCAAGAGGAAGGACAGTACCAAGAAGCCCAGTACTTC
>TRBD2|TRBV5-1|many|16|TRBJ2-5
CASSLAALADQETQYF
TGCGCCAGCAGCTTGGCCGCGCTAGCGGACCAAGAGACCCAGTACTTC
>NA|TRBV10-3|NA|13|TRBJ1-5
CAISDSRGQPQHF
TGTGCCATCAGTGATTCGAGGGGGCAGCCCCAGCATTTT
>TRBD2|TRBV5-1|few|19|TRBJ2-3
CASSYPTLAGGRSTDTQYF
TGCGCCAGCAGCTACCCTACTCTAGCGGGGGGGCGGAGCACAGATACGCAGTATTTT
>NA|TRBV18|many|16|TRBJ2-5
CASSPSDRNARETQYF
TGTGCCAGCTCACCGTCAGACAGGAATGCTCGGGAGACCCAGTACTTC
>NA|TRBV7-2|many|13|TRBJ2-7
CASSSRVSHEQYF
TGTGCCAGCAGCTCCCGGGTGTCCCACGAGCAGTACTTC
>NA|TRBV6-1|many|12|TRBJ1-5
CASSEYGQPQHF
TGTGCCAGCAGTGAATATGGGCAGCCCCAGCATTTT
>NA|TRBV6-2/TRBV6-3|many|12|TRBJ2-3
CATRGSTDTQYF
TGTGCTACGAGGGGCTCCACAGATACGCAGTATTTT
>TRBD1|TRBV19|few|19|TRBJ1-5
CASSIRTGGPEVVGQPQHF
TGTGCCAGTAGTATTCGGACAGGGGGGCCCGAGGTAGTCGGGCAGCCCCAGCATTTT
>TRBD1|TRBV4-1|NA|15|TRBJ2-7
CASSQVDRTTYEQYF
TGCGCCAGCAGCCAAGTGGACAGGACCACCTACGAGCAGTACTTC
>NA|TRBV6-6|many|13|TRBJ1-2
CASAQSVLYGYTF
TGTGCCAGTGCGCAGTCCGTCCTCTATGGCTACACCTTC
>TRBD1|TRBV6-1|many|14|TRBJ1-2
CASSDSGAGGGYTF
TGTGCCAGCAGTGACTCAGGGGCAGGGGGCGGCTACACCTTC
>TRBD1|TRBV5-1|NA|16|TRBJ2-7
CASSSGQGSLSYEQYF
TGCGCCAGCAGTTCAGGACAGGGCTCCCTTTCCTACGAGCAGTACTTC
>TRBD2|TRBV4-2|many|16|TRBJ2-3
CASSQRAGGYTDTQYF
TGTGCCAGCAGCCAGAGAGCGGGGGGCTACACAGATACGCAGTATTTT
>TRBD2|TRBV27|many|15|TRBJ2-5
CASSTLGGGQETQYF
TGTGCCAGCAGCACCCTGGGGGGGGGACAAGAGACCCAGTACTTC
>NA|TRBV7-2|many|14|TRBJ2-5
CASSLAQGPETQYF
TGTGCCAGCAGCTTAGCGCAGGGTCCGGAGACCCAGTACTTC
>TRBD2|TRBV6-1|few|18|TRBJ2-7
CASSTRLAGAIVPYELYF
TGTGCCAGCTCTACCCGGCTAGCGGGGGCAATCGTCCCCTACGAGCTGTACTTC
>TRBD1|TRBV24-1|many|11|TRBJ1-2
CATGDRYGYTF
TGTGCCACCGGGGACAGATATGGCTACACCTTC
>TRBD1|TRBV28|many|15|TRBJ2-7
CASSTPDRRSYEQYF
TGTGCCAGCAGCACTCCGGACAGGCGATCCTACGAGCAGTACTTC
>NA|TRBV9|once|14|TRBJ1-4
CASCWDPGGEKLFF
TGTGCCAGCTGCTGGGACCCGGGCGGAGAAAAACTGTTTTTT
>TRBD1|TRBV30|NA|15|TRBJ1-1
CAWSVEGAKNTGAFF
TGTGCCTGGAGTGTTGAGGGGGCCAAGAACACTGGAGCTTTCTTT
>TRBD1|TRBV18|NA|15|TRBJ1-5
CASSPPATGPQPQHF
TGTGCCAGCTCACCACCGGCGACAGGGCCTCAGCCCCAGCATTTT
>TRBD1|TRBV7-6|NA|15|TRBJ1-3
CASSTDRGIGNTIYF
TGTGCCAGCAGTACCGACAGGGGGATCGGAAACACCATATATTTT
>NA|TRBV7-2|few|14|TRBJ2-2
CASSLLGSTGELFF
TGTGCCAGCAGCTTACTGGGAAGCACCGGGGAGCTGTTTTTT
>TRBD1|TRBV7-2|many|16|TRBJ2-4
CASSYRGGAAKNIQYF
TGTGCCAGCAGTTATAGAGGGGGCGCTGCCAAAAACATTCAGTACTTC
>TRBD1|TRBV5-1|many|12|TRBJ2-3
CASGQGADTQYF
TGCGCCAGCGGCCAGGGGGCAGATACGCAGTATTTT
>TRBD1|TRBV20-1|NA|15|TRBJ2-7
CSAVSLRQGIYEQYF
TGCAGTGCTGTTTCCCTAAGACAGGGTATCTACGAGCAGTACTTC